These 25 T cell receptor beta chains originate from one sample sequenced in a study of human versus mouse CDR3 diversity and MHC coevolution (dated by TCRdb to 2016 to 2017). Libraries came from the immunoSEQ multiplex PCR assay. TCRdb obtained this table from immuneACCESS and retained in-frame rearrangements with V and J assigned. These tables miss some clones; where compared with another copy, unresolved V genes account for less than half of the shortfall, and the remainder is unexplained. The sample contains more than 55,000 clones, approximately 94% of them found a single time. The ten most abundant clones make up over 15% of the sample. The sequenced sample was naive CD4+ T cells from blood. The cell subset or site label on this specimen signifies: CD45RO-negative CD62L-positive naive CD4 T cells. Receptors originate from a person in their sixties or seventies in good health.

The V and J genes are TRBV6-1 and TRBJ1-4, with unresolved D. Germline CDR1 MNHNS, CDR2 SASEGT. V dropped 8 bases and J dropped 4 bases, with 17 bases sitting between them. The CDR3 consists of 15 residues. CDR3 protein: CASAAGGSSNEKLFF. The CDR3 DNA reads TGTGCCAGCGCGGCAGGAGGGTCAAGTAATGAAAAACTGTTTTTT.

The rearrangement joins TRBV28 to TRBJ1-1, with D perhaps TRBD1 (6 bases). Trimming pared 7 bases from V and 0 bases from J, leaving 18 bases between. This CDR3 is built from 16 residues. Per the germline V gene, CDR1 is MDHEN and CDR2 is SYDVKM. The DNA of the CDR3 is TGTGCCAGCACCACGAGCGATGGGGGCCTGAACACTGAAGCTTTCTTT. Translating gives CASTTSDGGLNTEAFF.

The chain uses TRBV10-2 and TRBJ2-1; the D is unclear. The length of the CDR3 is 13 residues. Germline V gene sequence: CDR1 WSHSY, CDR2 SAAADI. The germline V and J ends were trimmed by 8 bases and 2 bases, with 10 bases remaining between them. The CDR3 coding sequence is TGCGCCAGCGTTCCGGCGGCCTACAATGAGCAGTTCTTC. Its translation: CASVPAAYNEQFF.

The chain carries TRBV19 and TRBJ2-1; 8 bases are shared with TRBD1. This CDR3 contains 15 residues. Germline V gene data show CDR1 as LNHDA and CDR2 as SQIVND (reference sequence). J lost 4 bases, V lost 7 bases, and 9 bases had no gene match. The CDR3 DNA reads TGTGCCAGTAAGGGCGGGCAGGGGGCTTACAATGAGCAGTTCTTC. This sequence encodes CASKGGQGAYNEQFF. The full variable domain, rest sourced from reference TRBV19 and TRBJ2-1, is DGGITQSPKYLFRKEGQNVTLSCEQNLNHDAMYWYRQDPGQGLRLIYYSQIVNDFQKGDIAEGYSVSREKKESFPLTVTSAQKNPTAFYLCASKGGQGAYNEQFFGPGTRLTVL.

This clone was counted a single time. CDR3: CASSPWGGTQHF. DNA of the CDR3: TGTGCCAGCAGTCCCTGGGGGGGCACCCAGCATTTT. This rearrangement joins TRBV7-8 to TRBJ1-5; tentatively, D is TRBD1 (6 bases). V lost 6 bases and J 11 bases, leaving 14 bases between the germline ends. Germline V gene lookup returns CDR1 SGHVS and CDR2 FQNEAQ. The CDR3 consists of 12 residues. Variable domain in full (rest from reference TRBV7-8 and TRBJ1-5): GAGVSQSPRYKVAKRGQDVALRCDPISGHVSLFWYQQALGQGPEFLTYFQNEAQLDKSGLPSDRFFAERPEGSVSTLKIQRTQQEDSAVYLCASSPWGGTQHFGDGTRLSIL.

The chain employs TRBV7-3 and TRBJ2-3; the D gene is possibly TRBD1 (5 bases). Germline assignment: CDR1 SGHTA and CDR2 FQGTGA. The CDR3 totals 15 residues. The V end lost 5 bases, the J end lost 5 bases, and 17 bases lay between the germline ends. CDR3 nucleotides: TGTGCCAGCAGCGCAAACGTGCAGGGCGTAGATACGCAGTATTTT. This translates into CASSANVQGVDTQYF.

This sequence joins TRBV9 and TRBJ1-2, with unresolved D. Germline assignment: CDR1 SGDLS and CDR2 YYNGEE. The V end lost 0 bases, the J end lost 3 bases, and 6 bases lay between the germline ends. The CDR3 is made up of 13 amino acids. The CDR3 protein is CASSVGTDYGYTF. The CDR3 nucleotides read TGTGCCAGCAGCGTAGGCACAGACTATGGCTACACCTTC. Filled out from reference TRBV9 and TRBJ1-2, the complete variable domain reads DSGVTQTPKHLITATGQRVTLRCSPRSGDLSVYWYQQSLDQGLQFLIQYYNGEERAKGNILERFSAQQFPDLHSELNLSSLELGDSALYFCASSVGTDYGYTFGSGTRLTVV.

This chain uses TRBV6-5 with TRBJ1-1, with D unresolved. The CDR3 runs to 15 residues. Germline lookup yields CDR1 MNHEY and CDR2 SVGAGI. V was pared by 0 bases and J by 0 bases, with 8 bases between. As DNA, the CDR3 is TGTGCCAGCAGTTACTCGGGCCGCATGAACACTGAAGCTTTCTTT. This codes for CASSYSGRMNTEAFF.

CDR3 nucleotides: TGTGCCAGCAGCTTAGCCACTCTTTACAATGAGCAGTTCTTC. Translated, it gives CASSLATLYNEQFF. V is TRBV11-3 and J is TRBJ2-1; D is unclear. The germline CDR1 and CDR2 sequences are SGHNT and YENEEA. The V and J ends lost 1 base and 4 bases respectively, with 8 bases between them. The CDR3 extends over 14 amino acids.

The J gene is TRBJ1-2, the V gene TRBV5-1, with D unresolved. Trimming shortened V by 0 bases and J by 8 bases, and 17 bases separated the two germline ends. The V gene's germline CDR1 is SGHRS and CDR2 YFSETQ. This CDR3 is built from 15 residues. In nucleotides, the CDR3 is TGCGCCAGCAGCTTGGATCCAGGCTCGCCCTGGGGCTACACCTTC. Translating it yields CASSLDPGSPWGYTF.

The V and J genes are TRBV7-8 and TRBJ1-1; the match to TRBD1 covers 9 bases. The CDR3 totals 15 residues. The V segment lost 5 bases and the J segment 4 bases; nucleotides outside the gene matches: 8. The V gene's germline CDR1 is SGHVS and CDR2 FQNEAQ. The CDR3 region is CASSPRDRVVTEAFF. In DNA form, the CDR3 reads TGTGCCAGCAGCCCTAGGGACAGGGTTGTCACTGAAGCTTTCTTT.

This rearrangement joins TRBV12-2 to TRBJ2-3; the table assigns TRBD2, which was not confirmed against the DNA. TRBV12-2 is listed as a pseudogene. The CDR3 is 14 residues long. This chain's CDR3 is CASRLLRGPRAQYF. The CDR3 bases are TGTGCAAGTCGCTTACTGCGGGGACCAAGGGCGCAGTATTTT.

This chain connects TRBV9 to TRBJ2-1; D is perhaps TRBD1 (6 bases). Germline V gene sequence: CDR1 SGDLS, CDR2 YYNGEE. Deletions cut 3 bases from V and 0 bases from J, with 22 bases between. The CDR3 has 19 amino acids. The CDR3 DNA reads TGTGCCAGCAGCGCCCCGAGGAACTCCCGGGACACCTCCTACAATGAGCAGTTCTTC. This codes for CASSAPRNSRDTSYNEQFF.

A single count supports this clone. CDR3 DNA sequence: TGTGCCAGCAGCTTCATTGGAGGGTTGAACACTGAAGCTTTCTTT. Translating it yields CASSFIGGLNTEAFF. The chain joins TRBV7-2 to TRBJ1-1; D unresolved. CDR3 length equals 15 residues. Germline loops: CDR1 SGHTA, CDR2 FQGNSA. The V end lost 3 bases, the J end lost 0 bases, and 11 bases lay between the germline ends.

The chain joins TRBV7-3 to TRBJ2-5; TRBD2 agrees at 11 bases. The J call is doubtful: the DNA matches TRBJ2-7 better. Germline loops: CDR1 SGHTA, CDR2 FQGTGA. This CDR3 spans 19 amino acids. The CDR3 here is CASSLIGGLAGGSSYEQYF. CDR3 sequence (DNA): TGTGCCAGCAGCTTAATCGGTGGTCTAGCGGGAGGCAGCTCCTACGAGCAGTACTTC.

The chain links TRBV5-1 to TRBJ2-6; D remains unclear. In germline, CDR1 is SGHRS, CDR2 YFSETQ. Trimming took 3 bases from V and 4 from J, leaving 5 bases between them. The CDR3 has 13 residues. CDR3 nucleotide sequence: TGCGCCAGCAGCTGGGCGGGGGCCAACGTCCTGACTTTC. Protein sequence: CASSWAGANVLTF. Supplemented by reference TRBV5-1 and TRBJ2-6, the full variable domain reads KAGVTQTPRYLIKTRGQQVTLSCSPISGHRSVSWYQQTPGQGLQFLFEYFSETQRNKGNFPGRFSGRQFSNSRSEMNVSTLELGDSALYLCASSWAGANVLTFGAGSRLTVL.

This chain links TRBV7-2 with TRBJ1-5, with TRBD1 identical over 7 bases. CDR1 is SGHTA and CDR2 is FQGNSA in the germline V gene. CDR3 size: 17 residues. V gave up 3 bases and J gave up 0 bases; unmatched junction bases: 8. The CDR3 nucleotides read TGTGCCAGCAGCTTTGTGGGACAGCCATATAGCAATCAGCCCCAGCATTTT. Its protein is CASSFVGQPYSNQPQHF.

The chain carries TRBV18 and TRBJ2-1; 9 bases line up with TRBD1. From germline, CDR1 is KGHSH and CDR2 LQKENI. V dropped 2 bases and J dropped 4; count of bases not matched to a gene: 3. The CDR3 length is 15 residues. The CDR3 is CASSPGTGTYNEQFF. In nucleotides, the CDR3 is TGTGCCAGCTCACCAGGGACAGGGACGTACAATGAGCAGTTCTTC.

The chain couples TRBV5-1 to TRBJ1-1, with 7 bases that match TRBD1. The CDR3 consists of 13 residues. Germline V gene data show CDR1 as SGHRS and CDR2 as YFSETQ. V dropped 2 bases and J dropped 5; count of bases not matched to a gene: 3. The CDR3 DNA reads as TGCGCCAGCAGCTTCCAGGGGGAGACTGAAGCTTTCTTT. As protein: CASSFQGETEAFF.

The rearrangement uses TRBV9 and TRBJ2-2, with D tentatively TRBD1 (7 bases). The CDR3 contains 15 residues. Germline V gives CDR1 SGDLS, CDR2 YYNGEE. V lost 0 bases, J lost 5 bases, and 11 bases lay in between. CDR3 nucleotide sequence: TGTGCCAGCAGCGTAGCGGAGGGGGCGACCGGGGAGCTGTTTTTT. Its translation is CASSVAEGATGELFF.

V and J are TRBV14 and TRBJ1-4; 7 bases align to TRBD1. This CDR3 spans 13 amino acids. The germline V gene encodes CDR1 SGHDN and CDR2 FVKESK. Germline trimming cut 1 base from V and 10 bases from J; bases unmatched to any gene: 3. As DNA, the CDR3 is TGTGCCAGCAGCCAAGGACAGGGTGGAAAACTGTTTTTT. It encodes CASSQGQGGKLFF.

The gene calls are TRBV6-1 and TRBJ2-7; 8 nucleotides agree with TRBD1. V lost 4 bases, J lost 4 bases, and 6 bases stayed unmatched. The CDR3 contains 14 residues. CDR1 MNHNS and CDR2 SASEGT come from the germline V gene. Here the CDR3 DNA reads TGTGCCAGCAGTGTATCGCGGGACAGGTACGAGCAGTACTTC. This codes for CASSVSRDRYEQYF.

The rearrangement uses TRBV14 and TRBJ1-5; no firm D call. The V end was cut by 5 bases, the J end by 2 bases, with 7 bases between. The CDR3 covers 13 residues. Per germline, CDR1 SGHDN and CDR2 FVKESK. CDR3 in amino acids: CASSEQGNQPQHF. The CDR3 nucleotides are TGTGCCAGCAGCGAGCAGGGCAATCAGCCCCAGCATTTT.

CDR3 sequence (DNA): TGTGCCAGCTCAGCAGGGGACCCCTACGAGCAGTACTTC. It translates to CASSAGDPYEQYF. The chain is built from TRBV18 and TRBJ2-7, with a weak D call TRBD1 (6 bases). This CDR3 comprises 13 residues. The ends were cut back, 5 bases at V and 2 bases at J, with 10 bases in the middle. Per the germline V gene, CDR1 is KGHSH and CDR2 is LQKENI.

The rearrangement joins TRBV7-9 to TRBJ2-1, with a weak D call TRBD1 (6 bases). CDR1 SEHNR and CDR2 FQNEAQ come from the germline V gene (reference sequence). The CDR3 sequence is 17 residues long. V lost 0 bases, J lost 3 bases, and 15 bases lay in between. The CDR3 here is CASSLAGTKNHYNEQFF. The CDR3 bases are TGTGCCAGCAGCTTAGCCGGGACAAAGAATCACTACAATGAGCAGTTCTTC.